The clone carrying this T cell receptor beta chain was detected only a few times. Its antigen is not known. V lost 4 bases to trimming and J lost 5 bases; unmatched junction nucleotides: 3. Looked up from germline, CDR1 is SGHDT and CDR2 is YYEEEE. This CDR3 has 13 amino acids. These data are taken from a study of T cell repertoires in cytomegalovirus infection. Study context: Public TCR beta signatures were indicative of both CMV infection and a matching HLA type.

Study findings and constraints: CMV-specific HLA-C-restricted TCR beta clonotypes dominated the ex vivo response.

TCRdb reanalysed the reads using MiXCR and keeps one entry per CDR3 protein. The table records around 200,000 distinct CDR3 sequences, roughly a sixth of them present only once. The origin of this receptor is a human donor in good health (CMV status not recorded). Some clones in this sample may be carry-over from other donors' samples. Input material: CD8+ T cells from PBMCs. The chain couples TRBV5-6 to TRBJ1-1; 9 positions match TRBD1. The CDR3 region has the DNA TGTGCCAGCAGCGTACAGGGGGCAACTGAAGCTTTCTTT. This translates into CASSVQGATEAFF.